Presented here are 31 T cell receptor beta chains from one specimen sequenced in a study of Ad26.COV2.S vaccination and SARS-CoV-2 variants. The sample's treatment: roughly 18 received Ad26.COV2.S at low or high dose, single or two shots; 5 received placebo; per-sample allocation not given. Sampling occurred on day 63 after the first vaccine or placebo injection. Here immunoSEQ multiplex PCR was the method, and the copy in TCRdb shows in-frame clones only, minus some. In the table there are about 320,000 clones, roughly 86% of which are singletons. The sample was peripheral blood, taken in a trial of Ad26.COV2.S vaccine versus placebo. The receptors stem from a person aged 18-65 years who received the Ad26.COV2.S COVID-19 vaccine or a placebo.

The CDR3 nucleotides read TGTGCCAGCAGCTTAGCATTCTCGGCTAGCACAGATACGCAGTATTTT. This sequence encodes CASSLAFSASTDTQYF. V and J are TRBV11-2 and TRBJ2-3; unclear D gene. V was shortened by 1 base and J by 0 bases, with 11 bases between the two germline ends. CDR1 and CDR2 (germline): SGHAT, FQNNGV. The CDR3 has 16 residues.

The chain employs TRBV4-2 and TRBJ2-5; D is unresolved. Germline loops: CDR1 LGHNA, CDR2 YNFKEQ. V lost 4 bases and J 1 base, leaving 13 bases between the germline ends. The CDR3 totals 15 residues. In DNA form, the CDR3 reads TGTGCCAGCAGCCGATCCACCCAAGCCCAAGAGACCCAGTACTTC. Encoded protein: CASSRSTQAQETQYF.

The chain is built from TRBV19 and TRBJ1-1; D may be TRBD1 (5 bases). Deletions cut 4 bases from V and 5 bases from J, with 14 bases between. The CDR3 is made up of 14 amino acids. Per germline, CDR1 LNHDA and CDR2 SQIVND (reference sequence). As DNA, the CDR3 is TGTGCCAGTAGTAGTCCAGGGAGGAAGACTGAAGCTTTCTTT. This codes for CASSSPGRKTEAFF.

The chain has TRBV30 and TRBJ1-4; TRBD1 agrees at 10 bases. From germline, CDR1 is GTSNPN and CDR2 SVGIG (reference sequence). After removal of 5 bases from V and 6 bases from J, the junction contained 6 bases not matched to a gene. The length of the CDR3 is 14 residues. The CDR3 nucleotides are TGTGCCTGGGAAGGGACAGGGGCGGATGAAAAACTGTTTTTT. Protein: CAWEGTGADEKLFF.

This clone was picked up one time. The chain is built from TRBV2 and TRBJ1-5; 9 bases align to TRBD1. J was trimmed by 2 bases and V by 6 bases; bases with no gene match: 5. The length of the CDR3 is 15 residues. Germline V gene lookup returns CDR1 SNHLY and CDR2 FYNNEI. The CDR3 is CASRDRTGGNQPQHF. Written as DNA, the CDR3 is TGTGCCAGCAGGGATAGGACAGGGGGCAATCAGCCCCAGCATTTT. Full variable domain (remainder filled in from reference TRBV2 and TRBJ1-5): EPEVTQTPSHQVTQMGQEVILRCVPISNHLYFYWYRQILGQKVEFLVSFYNNEISEKSEIFDDQFSVERPDGSNFTLKIRSTKLEDSAMYFCASRDRTGGNQPQHFGDGTRLSIL.

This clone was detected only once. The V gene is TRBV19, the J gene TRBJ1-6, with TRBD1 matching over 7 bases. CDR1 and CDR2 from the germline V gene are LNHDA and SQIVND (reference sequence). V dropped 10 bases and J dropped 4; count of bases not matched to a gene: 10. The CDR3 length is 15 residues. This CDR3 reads CATTAGRGYNSPLHF. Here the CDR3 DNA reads TGTGCCACTACGGCAGGCAGGGGGTATAATTCACCCCTCCACTTT. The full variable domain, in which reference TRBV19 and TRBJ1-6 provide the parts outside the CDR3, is DGGITQSPKYLFRKEGQNVTLSCEQNLNHDAMYWYRQDPGQGLRLIYYSQIVNDFQKGDIAEGYSVSREKKESFPLTVTSAQKNPTAFYLCATTAGRGYNSPLHFGNGTRLTVT.

The CDR3 reads CASSYTGGVNQPQHF. In nucleotides, the CDR3 is TGTGCCAGCAGTTATACAGGGGGCGTTAATCAGCCCCAGCATTTT. This chain uses TRBV6-6 with TRBJ1-5; TRBD1 matches at 9 bases. Looked up from germline, CDR1 is MNHNY and CDR2 is SVGAGI (reference sequence). This CDR3 has 15 amino acids. V was clipped by 3 bases and J by 4 bases; unmatched bases: 4.

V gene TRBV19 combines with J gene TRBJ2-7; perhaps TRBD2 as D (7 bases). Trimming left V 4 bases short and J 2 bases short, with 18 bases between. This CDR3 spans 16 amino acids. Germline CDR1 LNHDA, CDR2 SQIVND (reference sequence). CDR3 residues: CASSRKRGHNPYEQYF. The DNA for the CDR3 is TGTGCCAGTAGTAGAAAGCGGGGACACAACCCCTACGAGCAGTACTTC.

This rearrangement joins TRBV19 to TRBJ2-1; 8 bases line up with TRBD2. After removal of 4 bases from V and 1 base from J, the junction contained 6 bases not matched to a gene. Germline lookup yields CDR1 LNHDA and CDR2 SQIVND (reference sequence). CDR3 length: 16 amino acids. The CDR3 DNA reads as TGTGCCAGTAGTAGTAAGGGCGGGGGGTCCTACAATGAGCAGTTCTTC. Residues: CASSSKGGGSYNEQFF.

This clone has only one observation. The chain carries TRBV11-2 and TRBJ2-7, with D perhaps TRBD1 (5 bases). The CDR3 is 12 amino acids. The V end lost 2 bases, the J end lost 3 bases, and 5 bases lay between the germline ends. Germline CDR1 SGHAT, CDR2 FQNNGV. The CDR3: CASSLTGYEQYF. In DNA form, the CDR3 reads TGTGCCAGCAGCTTAACAGGCTACGAGCAGTACTTC.

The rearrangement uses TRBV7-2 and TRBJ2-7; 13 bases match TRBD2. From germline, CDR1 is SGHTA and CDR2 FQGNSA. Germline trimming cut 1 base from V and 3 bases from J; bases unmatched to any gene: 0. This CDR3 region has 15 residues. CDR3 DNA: TGTGCCAGCAGCTTAGGGACTAGCGGGGGCTACGAGCAGTACTTC. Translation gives CASSLGTSGGYEQYF.

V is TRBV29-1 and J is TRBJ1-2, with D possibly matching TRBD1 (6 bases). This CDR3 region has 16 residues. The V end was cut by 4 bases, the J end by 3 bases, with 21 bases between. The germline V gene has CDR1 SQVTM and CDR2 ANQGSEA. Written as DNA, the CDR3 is TGCAGCGTTGTGGGGAGCAGGGGTACCAGGGACTATGGCTACACCTTC. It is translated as CSVVGSRGTRDYGYTF.

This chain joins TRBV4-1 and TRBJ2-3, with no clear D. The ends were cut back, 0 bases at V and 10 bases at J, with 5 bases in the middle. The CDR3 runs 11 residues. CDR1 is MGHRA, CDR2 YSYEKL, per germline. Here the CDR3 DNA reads TGCGCCAGCAGCCAAGATAACGCGCAGTATTTT. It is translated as CASSQDNAQYF.

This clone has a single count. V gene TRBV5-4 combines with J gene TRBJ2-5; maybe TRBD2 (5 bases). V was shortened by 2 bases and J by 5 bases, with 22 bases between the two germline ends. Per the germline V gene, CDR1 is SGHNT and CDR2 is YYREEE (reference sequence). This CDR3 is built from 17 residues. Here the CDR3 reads CASSFLASSTEMETQYF. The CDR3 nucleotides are TGTGCCAGCAGCTTCCTAGCTTCCTCGACCGAGATGGAGACCCAGTACTTC. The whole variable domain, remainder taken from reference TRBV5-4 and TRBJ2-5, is ETGVTQSPTHLIKTRGQQVTLRCSSQSGHNTVSWYQQALGQGPQFIFQYYREEENGRGNFPPRFSGLQFPNYSSELNVNALELDDSALYLCASSFLASSTEMETQYFGPGTRLLVL.

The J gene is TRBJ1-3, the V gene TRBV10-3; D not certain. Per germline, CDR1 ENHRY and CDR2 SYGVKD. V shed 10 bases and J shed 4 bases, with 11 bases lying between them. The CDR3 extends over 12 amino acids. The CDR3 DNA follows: TGTGCCACGGGAGAGGAGGGAAACACCATATATTTT. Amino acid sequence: CATGEEGNTIYF.

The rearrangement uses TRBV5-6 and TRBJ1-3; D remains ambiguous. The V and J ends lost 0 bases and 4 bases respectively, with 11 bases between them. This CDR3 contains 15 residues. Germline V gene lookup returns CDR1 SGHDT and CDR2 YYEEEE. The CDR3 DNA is TGTGCCAGCAGCTTGGCGGGTAAACCAGGAAACACCATATATTTT. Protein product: CASSLAGKPGNTIYF.

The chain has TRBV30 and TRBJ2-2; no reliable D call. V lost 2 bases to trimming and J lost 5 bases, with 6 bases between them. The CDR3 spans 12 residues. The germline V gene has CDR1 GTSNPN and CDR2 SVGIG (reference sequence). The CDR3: CAWSLRTGELFF. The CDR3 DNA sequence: TGTGCCTGGAGTTTGCGGACCGGGGAGCTGTTTTTT.

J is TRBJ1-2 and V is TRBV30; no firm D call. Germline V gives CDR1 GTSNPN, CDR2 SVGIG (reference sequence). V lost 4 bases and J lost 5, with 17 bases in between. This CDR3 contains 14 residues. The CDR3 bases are TGTGCCTGGAAGGGAACAACAAGGGTATATGGCTACACCTTC. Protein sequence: CAWKGTTRVYGYTF.

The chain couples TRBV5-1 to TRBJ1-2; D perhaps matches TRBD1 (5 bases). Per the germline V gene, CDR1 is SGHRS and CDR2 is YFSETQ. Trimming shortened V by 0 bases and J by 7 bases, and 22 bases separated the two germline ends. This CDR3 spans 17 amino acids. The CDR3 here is CASSLAFDSPSVRGYTF. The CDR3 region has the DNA TGCGCCAGCAGCTTGGCGTTCGACAGCCCCTCGGTTCGTGGCTACACCTTC.

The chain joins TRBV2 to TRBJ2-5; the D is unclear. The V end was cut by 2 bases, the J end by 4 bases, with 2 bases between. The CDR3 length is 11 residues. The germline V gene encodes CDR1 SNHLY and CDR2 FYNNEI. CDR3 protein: CASSERETQYF. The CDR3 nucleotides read TGTGCCAGCAGTGAAAGAGAGACCCAGTACTTC.

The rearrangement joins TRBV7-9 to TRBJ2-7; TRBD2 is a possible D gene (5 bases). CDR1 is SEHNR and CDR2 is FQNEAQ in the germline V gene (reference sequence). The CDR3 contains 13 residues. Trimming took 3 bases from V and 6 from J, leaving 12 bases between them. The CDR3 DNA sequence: TGTGCCAGCAGCTTTAGTTCTCGGGGCGAGCAGTACTTC. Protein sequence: CASSFSSRGEQYF.

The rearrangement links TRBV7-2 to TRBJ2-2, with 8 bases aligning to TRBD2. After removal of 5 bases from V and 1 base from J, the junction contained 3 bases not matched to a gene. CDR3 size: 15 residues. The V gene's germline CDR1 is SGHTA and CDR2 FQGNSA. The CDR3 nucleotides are TGTGCCAGCAGCCGGACTAGCCAGAACACCGGGGAGCTGTTTTTT. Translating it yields CASSRTSQNTGELFF.

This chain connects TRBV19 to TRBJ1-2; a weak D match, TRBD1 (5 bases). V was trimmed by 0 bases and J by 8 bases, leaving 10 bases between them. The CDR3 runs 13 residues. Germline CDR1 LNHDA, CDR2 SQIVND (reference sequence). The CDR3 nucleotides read TGTGCCAGTAGTATAGATCCAGGGTCCGGCTACACCTTC. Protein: CASSIDPGSGYTF.

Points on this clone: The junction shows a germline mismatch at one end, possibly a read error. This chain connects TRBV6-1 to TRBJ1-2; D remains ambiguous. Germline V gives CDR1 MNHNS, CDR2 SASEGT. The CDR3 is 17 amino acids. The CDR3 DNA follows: TGTGCCAGCAGTAAAGCGTTAGTTTCTGCCAGTAACTATGGCTACACCTTC. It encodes CASSKALVSASNYGYTF.

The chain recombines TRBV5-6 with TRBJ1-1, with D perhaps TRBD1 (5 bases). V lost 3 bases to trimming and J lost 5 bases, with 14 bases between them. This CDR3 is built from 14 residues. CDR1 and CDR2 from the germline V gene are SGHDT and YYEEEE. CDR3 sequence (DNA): TGTGCCAGCAGCTCTTACAGGCTGTTGACTGAAGCTTTCTTT. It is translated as CASSSYRLLTEAFF.

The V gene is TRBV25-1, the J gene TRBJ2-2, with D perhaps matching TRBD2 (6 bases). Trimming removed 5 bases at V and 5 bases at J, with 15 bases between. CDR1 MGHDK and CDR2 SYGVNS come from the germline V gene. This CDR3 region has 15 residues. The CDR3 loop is CASSPAGTVTGELFF. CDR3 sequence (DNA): TGTGCCAGCAGTCCGGCGGGGACTGTTACCGGGGAGCTGTTTTTT.

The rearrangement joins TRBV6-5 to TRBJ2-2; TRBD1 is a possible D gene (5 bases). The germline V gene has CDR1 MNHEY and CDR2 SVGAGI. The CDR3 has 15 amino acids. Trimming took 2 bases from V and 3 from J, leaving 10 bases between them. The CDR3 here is CASSYAGLYTGELFF. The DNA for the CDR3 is TGTGCCAGCAGTTACGCAGGGTTGTACACCGGGGAGCTGTTTTTT.

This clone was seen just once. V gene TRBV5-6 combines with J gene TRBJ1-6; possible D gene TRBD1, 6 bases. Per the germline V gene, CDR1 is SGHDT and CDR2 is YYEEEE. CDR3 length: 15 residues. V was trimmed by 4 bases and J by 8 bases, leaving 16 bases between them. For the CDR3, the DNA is TGTGCCAGCAGCCCCCGGGGGCCTGAGCATTCACCCCTCCACTTT. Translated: CASSPRGPEHSPLHF.

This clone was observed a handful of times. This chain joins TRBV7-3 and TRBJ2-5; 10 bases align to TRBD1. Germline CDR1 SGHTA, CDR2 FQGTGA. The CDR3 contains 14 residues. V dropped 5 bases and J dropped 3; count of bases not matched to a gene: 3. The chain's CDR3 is CASSLTGGEETQYF. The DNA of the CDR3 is TGTGCCAGCAGCCTGACAGGGGGCGAAGAGACCCAGTACTTC.

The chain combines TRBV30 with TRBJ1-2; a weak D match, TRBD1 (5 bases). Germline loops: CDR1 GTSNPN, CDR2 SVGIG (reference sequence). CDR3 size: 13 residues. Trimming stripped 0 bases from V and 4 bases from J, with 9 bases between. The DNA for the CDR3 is TGTGCCTGGAGTGTAGGGGTAACCTATGGCTACACCTTC. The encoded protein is CAWSVGVTYGYTF.

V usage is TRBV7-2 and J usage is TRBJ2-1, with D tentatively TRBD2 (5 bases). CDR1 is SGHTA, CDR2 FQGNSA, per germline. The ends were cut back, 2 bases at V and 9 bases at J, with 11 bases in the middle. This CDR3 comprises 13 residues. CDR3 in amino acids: CASSLMGDSEQFF. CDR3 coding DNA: TGTGCCAGCAGCTTAATGGGAGATAGTGAGCAGTTCTTC.